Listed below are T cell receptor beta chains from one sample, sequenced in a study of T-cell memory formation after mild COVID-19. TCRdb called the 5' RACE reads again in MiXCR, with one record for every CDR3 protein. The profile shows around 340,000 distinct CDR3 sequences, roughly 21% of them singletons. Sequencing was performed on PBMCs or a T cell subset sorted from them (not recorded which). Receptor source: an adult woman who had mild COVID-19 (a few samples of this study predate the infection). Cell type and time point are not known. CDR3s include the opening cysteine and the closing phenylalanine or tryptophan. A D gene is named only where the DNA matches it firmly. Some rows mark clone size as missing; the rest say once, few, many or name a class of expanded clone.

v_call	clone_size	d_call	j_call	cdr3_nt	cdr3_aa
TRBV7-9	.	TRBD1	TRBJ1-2	TGTGCCAGCAGGAATATCAGGGGGCGAAACTATGGCTACACCTTC	CASRNIRGRNYGYTF
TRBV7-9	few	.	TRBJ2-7	TGTGCCAGCAGCCAACACTTGGACAGCCACGAGCAGTACTTC	CASSQHLDSHEQYF
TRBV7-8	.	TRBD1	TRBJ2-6	TGTGCCAGCAGCTTAGCAGGGACAGGGGGGACCTGGGCCAACGTCCTGACTTTC	CASSLAGTGGTWANVLTF
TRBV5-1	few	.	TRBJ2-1	TGCGCCAGCAGCTTGTCTGACAGTGGGGCCTACAATGAGCAGTTCTTC	CASSLSDSGAYNEQFF
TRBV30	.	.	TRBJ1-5	TGTGCCTGGAGTGCAGGTTATCAGCCCCAGCATTTT	CAWSAGYQPQHF
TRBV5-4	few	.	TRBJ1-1	TGTGCCGCGCTCTATCAGGACGGGAACACTGAAGCTTTCTTT	CAALYQDGNTEAFF
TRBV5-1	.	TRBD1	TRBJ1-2	TGCGCCAGCAGCTTGCGATCGGGACAGGGGATGGGCGCAGGCTACACCTTC	CASSLRSGQGMGAGYTF
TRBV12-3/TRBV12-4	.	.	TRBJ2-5	TGTGCCAGCAGTTCGCGGACCGGCGCGACCCAGTACTTC	CASSSRTGATQYF
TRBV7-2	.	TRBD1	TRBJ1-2	TGTGCCAGCAGCTTATACGGGACAGGGGAGAATGGCTACACCTTC	CASSLYGTGENGYTF
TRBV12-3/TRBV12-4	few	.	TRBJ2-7	TGTGCCAGCAGAACGAATGCGGGCTACGAGCAGTACTTC	CASRTNAGYEQYF
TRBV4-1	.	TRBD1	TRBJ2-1	TGCGCCAGCAGCCAAGCGCTTCAGGGGGCCAATGAGCAGTTCTTC	CASSQALQGANEQFF
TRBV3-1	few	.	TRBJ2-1	TGTGCCAGCAGCCAAAAGTTGCGGGGCACCTACAATGAGCAGTTCTTC	CASSQKLRGTYNEQFF
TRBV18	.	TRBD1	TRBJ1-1	TGTGCCAGCTCACCACGTCCCGGGACAGGGAAGAACACTGAAGCTTTCTTT	CASSPRPGTGKNTEAFF
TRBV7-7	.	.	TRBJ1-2	TGTGCTAGCAGCCCTAACAGGACAGTCCGAAACTATGGCTACACCTTC	CASSPNRTVRNYGYTF
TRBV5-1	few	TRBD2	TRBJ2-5	TGCGCCAGCAGCAAGTTTGGCGGGGGGGCCGGTCAAGAGACCCAGTACTTC	CASSKFGGGAGQETQYF
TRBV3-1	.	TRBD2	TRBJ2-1	TGTGCCAGCCGCGAGGGAGAAGCGGGGTTAAACAATGAGCAGTTCTTC	CASREGEAGLNNEQFF
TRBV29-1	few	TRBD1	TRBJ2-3	TGCAGCGTGACGCGACAGGGGAGCACAGATACGCAGTATTTT	CSVTRQGSTDTQYF
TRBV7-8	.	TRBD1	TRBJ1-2	TGTGCCAGCCGCCAGGGGGAATATGGCTACACCTTC	CASRQGEYGYTF
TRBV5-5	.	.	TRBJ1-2	TGTGCCAGCAGCTTGTACCCATTAGAGATCTATGGCTACACCTTC	CASSLYPLEIYGYTF
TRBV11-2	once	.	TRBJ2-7	TGTGCCAGCAGCTTCGATTGGGGAGCCAGATACTTC	CASSFDWGARYF
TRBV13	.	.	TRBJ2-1	TGTGCCAGCAGCCGCGTGGCCGATGAGCAGTTCTTC	CASSRVADEQFF
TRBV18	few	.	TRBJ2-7	TGTGCCAGCTCACCAGGGACCAGATCCGACGTTGTGGAGTACTTC	CASSPGTRSDVVEYF
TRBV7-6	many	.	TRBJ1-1	TGTGCCAGCAGCTTAGCTGTAGCGAACACTGAAGCTTTCTTT	CASSLAVANTEAFF